Reported below is one T cell receptor (beta chain). Germline V gives CDR1 MGHDK, CDR2 SYGVNS. The CDR3 sequence is 17 residues long. J gave up 1 base and V 1 base, and 7 bases lay outside the gene matches. PCR employed 60 Vbeta and 13 Jbeta primers. The method was immunoSEQ multiplex PCR; TCRdb's version includes in-frame clones alone and lacks a portion of them. The sample lists roughly 120,000 clones; roughly 80% were seen once. The sample belongs to a study of cytomegalovirus exposure and HLA in healthy donors. What was sequenced was PBMCs. The origin of this receptor is a man aged 45-65 years in good health and CMV-seropositive. The chain has TRBV25-1 and TRBJ2-1; 7 bases line up with TRBD2. For the CDR3, the DNA is TGTGCCAGCAGTGAATCCCCGGGAGCGGGGTCCTACAATGAGCAGTTCTTC. It encodes CASSESPGAGSYNEQFF.